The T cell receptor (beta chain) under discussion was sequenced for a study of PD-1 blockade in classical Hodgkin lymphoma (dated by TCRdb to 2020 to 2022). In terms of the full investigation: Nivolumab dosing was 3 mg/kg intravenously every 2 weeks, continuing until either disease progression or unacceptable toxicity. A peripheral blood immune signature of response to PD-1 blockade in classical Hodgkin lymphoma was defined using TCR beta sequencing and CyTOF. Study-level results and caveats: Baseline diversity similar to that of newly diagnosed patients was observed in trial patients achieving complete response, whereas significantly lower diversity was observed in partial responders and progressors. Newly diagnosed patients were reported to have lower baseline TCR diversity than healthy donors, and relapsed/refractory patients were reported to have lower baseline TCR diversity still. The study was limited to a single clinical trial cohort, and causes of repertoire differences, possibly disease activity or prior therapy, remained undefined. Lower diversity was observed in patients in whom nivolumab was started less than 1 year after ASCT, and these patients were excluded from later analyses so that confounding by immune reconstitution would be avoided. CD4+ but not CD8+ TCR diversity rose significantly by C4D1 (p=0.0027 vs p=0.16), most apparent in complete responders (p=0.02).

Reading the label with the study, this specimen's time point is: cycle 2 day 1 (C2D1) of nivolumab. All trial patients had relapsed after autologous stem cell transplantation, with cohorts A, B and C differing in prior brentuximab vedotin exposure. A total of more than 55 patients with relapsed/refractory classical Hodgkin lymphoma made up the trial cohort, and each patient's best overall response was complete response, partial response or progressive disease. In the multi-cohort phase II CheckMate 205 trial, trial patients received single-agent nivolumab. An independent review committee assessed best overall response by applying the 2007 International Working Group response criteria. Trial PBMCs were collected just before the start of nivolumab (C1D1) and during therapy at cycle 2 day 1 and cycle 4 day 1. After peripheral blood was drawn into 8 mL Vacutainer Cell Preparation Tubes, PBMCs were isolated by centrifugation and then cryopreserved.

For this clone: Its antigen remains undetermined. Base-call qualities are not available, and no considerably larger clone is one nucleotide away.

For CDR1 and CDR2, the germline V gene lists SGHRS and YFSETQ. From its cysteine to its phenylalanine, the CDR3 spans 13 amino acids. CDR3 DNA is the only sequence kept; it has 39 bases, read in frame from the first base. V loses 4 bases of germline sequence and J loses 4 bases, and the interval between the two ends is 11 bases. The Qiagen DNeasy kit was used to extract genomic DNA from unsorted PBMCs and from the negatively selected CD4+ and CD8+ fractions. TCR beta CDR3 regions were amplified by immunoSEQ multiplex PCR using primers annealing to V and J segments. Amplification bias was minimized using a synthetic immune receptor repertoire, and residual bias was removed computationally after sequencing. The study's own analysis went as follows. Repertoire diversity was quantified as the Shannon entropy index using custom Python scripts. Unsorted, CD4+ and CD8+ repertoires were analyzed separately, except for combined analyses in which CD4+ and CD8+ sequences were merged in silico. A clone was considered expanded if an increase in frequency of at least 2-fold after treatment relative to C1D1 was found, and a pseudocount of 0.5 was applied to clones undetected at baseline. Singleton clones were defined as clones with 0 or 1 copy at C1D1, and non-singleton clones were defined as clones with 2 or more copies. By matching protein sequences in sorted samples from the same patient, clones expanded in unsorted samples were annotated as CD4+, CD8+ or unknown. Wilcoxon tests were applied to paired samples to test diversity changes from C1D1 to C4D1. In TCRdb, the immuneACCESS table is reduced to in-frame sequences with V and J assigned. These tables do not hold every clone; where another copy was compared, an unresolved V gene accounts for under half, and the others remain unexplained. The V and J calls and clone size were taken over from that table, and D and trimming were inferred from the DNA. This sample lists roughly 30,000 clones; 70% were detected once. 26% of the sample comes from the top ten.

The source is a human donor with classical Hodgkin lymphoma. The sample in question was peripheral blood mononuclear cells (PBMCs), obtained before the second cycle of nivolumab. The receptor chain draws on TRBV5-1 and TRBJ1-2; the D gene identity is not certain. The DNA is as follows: TGCGCCAGCAGCCCCCTTTCTTTCTATGGCTACACCTTC. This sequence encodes CASSPLSFYGYTF.